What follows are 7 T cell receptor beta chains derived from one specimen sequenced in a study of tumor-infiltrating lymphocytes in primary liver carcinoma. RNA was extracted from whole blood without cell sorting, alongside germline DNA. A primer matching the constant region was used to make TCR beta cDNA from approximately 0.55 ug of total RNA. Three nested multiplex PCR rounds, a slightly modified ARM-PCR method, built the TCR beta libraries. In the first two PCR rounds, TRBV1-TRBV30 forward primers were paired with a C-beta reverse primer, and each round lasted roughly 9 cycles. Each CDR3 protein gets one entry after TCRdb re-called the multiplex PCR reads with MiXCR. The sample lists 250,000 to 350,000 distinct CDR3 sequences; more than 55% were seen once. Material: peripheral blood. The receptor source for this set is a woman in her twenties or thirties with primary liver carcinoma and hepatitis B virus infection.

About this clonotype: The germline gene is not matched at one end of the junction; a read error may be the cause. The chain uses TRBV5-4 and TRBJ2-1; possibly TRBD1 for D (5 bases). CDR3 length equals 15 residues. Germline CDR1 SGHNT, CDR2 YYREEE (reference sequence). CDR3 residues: CVSSFRQFLRNEQFF. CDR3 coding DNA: TGTGTCAGCAGCTTCCGACAGTTCCTACGGAATGAGCAGTTCTTC.

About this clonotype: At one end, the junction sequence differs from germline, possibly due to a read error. This chain's CDR3 is CASCLRGTAPSEQYF. Written as DNA, the CDR3 is TGTGCCAGCTGCTTAAGAGGGACAGCGCCCTCCGAGCAGTACTTC. The chain recombines TRBV7-9 with TRBJ2-7; 7 bases are shared with TRBD1. The CDR3 consists of 15 residues. The germline CDR1 and CDR2 sequences are SEHNR and FQNEAQ (reference sequence).

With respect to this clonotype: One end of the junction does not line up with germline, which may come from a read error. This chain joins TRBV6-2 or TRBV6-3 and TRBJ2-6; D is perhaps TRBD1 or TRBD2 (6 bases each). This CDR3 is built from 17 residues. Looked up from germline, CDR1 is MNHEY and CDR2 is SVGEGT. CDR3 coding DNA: TGTGCCAGCAGAACTTCTACAAGGGGGGACGGGGTCAACGTCCTGACTTTC. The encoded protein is CASRTSTRGDGVNVLTF.

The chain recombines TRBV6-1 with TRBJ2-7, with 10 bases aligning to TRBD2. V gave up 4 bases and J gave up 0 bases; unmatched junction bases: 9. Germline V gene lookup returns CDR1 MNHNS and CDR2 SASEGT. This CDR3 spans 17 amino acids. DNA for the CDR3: TGTGCCAGCAGTGGCACCCATAGCGGGGGGTTCTCCTACGAGCAGTACTTC. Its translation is CASSGTHSGGFSYEQYF.

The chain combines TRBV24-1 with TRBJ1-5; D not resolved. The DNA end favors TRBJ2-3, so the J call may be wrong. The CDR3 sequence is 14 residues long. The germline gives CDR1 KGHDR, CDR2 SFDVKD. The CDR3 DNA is TGTGCCACCAGTGATGGGTCAAGCAATCAGCCCCAGTATTTT. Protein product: CATSDGSSNQPQYF.

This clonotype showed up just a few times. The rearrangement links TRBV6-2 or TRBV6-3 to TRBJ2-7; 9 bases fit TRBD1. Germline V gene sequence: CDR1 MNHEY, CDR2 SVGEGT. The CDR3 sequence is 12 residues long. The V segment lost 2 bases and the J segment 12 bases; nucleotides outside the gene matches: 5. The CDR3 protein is CASSYTDRGMYF. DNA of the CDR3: TGTGCCAGCAGTTACACCGACAGGGGGATGTACTTC.

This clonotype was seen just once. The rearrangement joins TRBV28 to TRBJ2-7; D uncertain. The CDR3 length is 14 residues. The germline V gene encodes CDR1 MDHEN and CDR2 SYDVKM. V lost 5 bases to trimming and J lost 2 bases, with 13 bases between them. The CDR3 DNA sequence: TGTGCCAGCAGTAGCCCCGGCAAAACCTACGAGCAGTACTTC. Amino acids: CASSSPGKTYEQYF. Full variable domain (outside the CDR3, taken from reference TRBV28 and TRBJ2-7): DVKVTQSSRYLVKRTGEKVFLECVQDMDHENMFWYRQDPGLGLRLIYFSYDVKMKEKGDIPEGYSVSREKKERFSLILESASTNQTSMYLCASSSPGKTYEQYFGPGTRLTVT.